These 21 T cell receptor beta chains were all obtained from the same sample, sequenced in a study of CD8+ T cells in alopecia areata. RNA extraction and reverse transcription yielded cDNA as sequencing template. Measured with immunoSEQ multiplex PCR; TCRdb has only the in-frame clones, and not every one. Among 140,000 to 150,000 clones listed, 80% to 90% were seen once. The sequencing here drew on CD8+ T cells sorted from blood, taken at week 0. The receptors derive from a human donor with alopecia areata.

With regard to this clone: The sample holds other DNA sequences that translate to the same CDR3. This chain uses TRBV9 with TRBJ2-5, with D possibly matching TRBD1 (5 bases). Germline V lookup: CDR1 SGDLS, CDR2 YYNGEE. Trimming stripped 0 bases from V and 1 base from J, with 7 bases between. The CDR3 totals 14 residues. The CDR3 nucleotides are TGTGCCAGCAGCGTAGCCGACAGCCAAGAGACCCAGTACTTC. Translating gives CASSVADSQETQYF.

The chain uses TRBV29-1 and TRBJ1-4; D is undetermined. With 6 bases removed from V and 4 bases from J, the gap between germline ends came to 12 bases. In germline, CDR1 is SQVTM, CDR2 ANQGSEA. This CDR3 is 13 amino acids long. DNA of the CDR3: TGCAGCGTAGTGAGTGGGAGTAATGAAAAACTGTTTTTT. Its protein product is CSVVSGSNEKLFF.

This chain uses TRBV5-1 with TRBJ2-5, with TRBD1 identical over 11 bases. CDR3 length: 15 residues. In germline, CDR1 is SGHRS, CDR2 YFSETQ. The V segment lost 2 bases and the J segment 5 bases; nucleotides outside the gene matches: 5. This chain's CDR3 is CASSFGQGARETQYF. The CDR3 coding sequence is TGCGCCAGCAGCTTCGGACAGGGGGCGCGGGAGACCCAGTACTTC.

Concerning this clone itself: A read error likely explains this, since a far larger clone differs by one base. The same CDR3 also results from other DNA sequences found in this sample. J is TRBJ2-6 and V is TRBV6-4, with 12 bases identical to TRBD1. The CDR3 is 16 residues long. Germline CDR1 and CDR2: MRHNA and SNTAGT. The CDR3 DNA is TGCGCCAGCAGTGGGACAGGGGGCGCTGGGGCCAACGTCCTGACTTTC. Translated: CASSGTGGAGANVLTF.

The chain carries TRBV5-1 and TRBJ2-1, with 11 bases aligning to TRBD2. From germline, CDR1 is SGHRS and CDR2 YFSETQ. The CDR3 runs 16 residues. Losses at the gene ends were 0 bases for V and 7 bases for J; bases not matched to a gene: 6. The DNA of the CDR3 is TGCGCCAGCAGCTTGGTGGGGACTAGCGGAGGGAATGAGCAGTTCTTC. Its protein is CASSLVGTSGGNEQFF.

The V gene is TRBV5-1, the J gene TRBJ1-1; D perhaps matches TRBD1 (5 bases). The CDR3 totals 15 residues. V was pared by 4 bases and J by 3 bases, with 16 bases between. CDR1 is SGHRS, CDR2 YFSETQ, per germline. The CDR3 spells CASSPGADMDTEAFF. The CDR3 region has the DNA TGCGCCAGCAGCCCGGGAGCGGACATGGACACTGAAGCTTTCTTT.

The chain links TRBV9 to TRBJ2-7; 7 nucleotides match TRBD2. The CDR3 covers 15 residues. CDR1 SGDLS and CDR2 YYNGEE come from the germline V gene. J gave up 1 base and V 4 bases, and 8 bases lay outside the gene matches. CDR3 region: CASSPHPSGSYEQYF. CDR3 coding DNA: TGTGCCAGCAGCCCCCATCCTAGCGGATCCTACGAGCAGTACTTC.

On this clone: This specimen includes other DNA sequences encoding the same CDR3. The genes are TRBV7-9 and TRBJ2-7, with D possibly being TRBD2 (5 bases). The germline V gene has CDR1 SEHNR and CDR2 FQNEAQ (reference sequence). V was pared by 3 bases and J by 5 bases, with 8 bases between. The CDR3 has 12 amino acids. DNA for the CDR3: TGTGCCAGCAGCTTCAGCGGTAACGAGCAGTACTTC. Residues: CASSFSGNEQYF.

The chain recombines TRBV7-9 with TRBJ2-7, with D possibly called TRBD1 or TRBD2 (6 bases each). In germline, CDR1 is SEHNR, CDR2 FQNEAQ (reference sequence). The V end was cut by 5 bases, the J end by 0 bases, with 14 bases between. The CDR3 is 15 amino acids. CDR3 sequence reads: CASSGGQGSSYEQYF. The CDR3 DNA sequence: TGTGCCAGCAGCGGGGGGCAGGGGAGCTCCTACGAGCAGTACTTC.

This chain connects TRBV7-9 to TRBJ2-1; D is possibly TRBD1 or TRBD2 (5 bases each). CDR1 and CDR2 from the germline V gene are SEHNR and FQNEAQ (reference sequence). This CDR3 has 15 residues. The V and J ends lost 4 bases and 0 bases respectively, with 10 bases between them. The CDR3 DNA follows: TGTGCCAGCAGCTCCGGGGCAAGCTCCTACAATGAGCAGTTCTTC. It is translated as CASSSGASSYNEQFF.

This chain joins TRBV10-2 and TRBJ2-2; D is unclear. The CDR3 consists of 13 residues. Trimming removed 7 bases from V and 3 bases from J, with 9 bases in between. Germline V gives CDR1 WSHSY, CDR2 SAAADI. For the CDR3, the DNA is TGCGCCAGCAACCTGGGATACACCGGGGAGCTGTTTTTT. It yields the protein CASNLGYTGELFF.

This clone was picked up a small number of times. V and J are TRBV6-4 and TRBJ2-2; tentative D call: TRBD1 (6 bases). Trimming pared 8 bases from V and 0 bases from J, leaving 10 bases between. Germline CDR1 reads MRHNA; CDR2 reads SNTAGT. CDR3 length: 14 residues. CDR3 region: CASRGGTNTGELFF. Here the CDR3 DNA reads TGTGCCAGCCGTGGGGGCACGAACACCGGGGAGCTGTTTTTT.

The chain has TRBV4-1 and TRBJ2-1; tentative D call: TRBD2 (5 bases). V was shortened by 0 bases and J by 6 bases, with 12 bases between the two germline ends. The CDR3 has 15 residues. Germline CDR1 MGHRA, CDR2 YSYEKL. CDR3 sequence reads: CASSQEGSSVNEQFF. The DNA of the CDR3 is TGCGCCAGCAGCCAAGAGGGAAGTAGCGTCAATGAGCAGTTCTTC.

The gene calls are TRBV29-1 and TRBJ2-1; TRBD2 matches 11 bases. J was trimmed by 4 bases and V by 8 bases; bases with no gene match: 7. Germline V gives CDR1 SQVTM, CDR2 ANQGSEA. The CDR3 is made up of 14 amino acids. The CDR3 reads CSFGASGRYNEQFF. The DNA of the CDR3 is TGCAGCTTTGGGGCTAGCGGGAGGTACAATGAGCAGTTCTTC.

This sequence joins TRBV7-2 and TRBJ2-7; D is unresolved. This CDR3 has 13 residues. Germline V gene sequence: CDR1 SGHTA, CDR2 FQGNSA. The germline V and J ends were trimmed by 2 bases and 2 bases, with 7 bases remaining between them. CDR3: CASSLSEPYEQYF. In DNA, the CDR3 is TGTGCCAGCAGCTTATCCGAACCCTACGAGCAGTACTTC. Looking up the rest from reference TRBV7-2 and TRBJ2-7 gives the full variable domain: GAGVSQSPSNKVTEKGKDVELRCDPISGHTALYWYRQSLGQGLEFLIYFQGNSAPDKSGLPSDRFSAERTGGSVSTLTIQRTQQEDSAVYLCASSLSEPYEQYFGPGTRLTVT.

The gene calls are TRBV6-5 and TRBJ1-5; no clear D. The germline V gene has CDR1 MNHEY and CDR2 SVGAGI. The CDR3 covers 15 residues. V was shortened by 4 bases and J by 0 bases, with 10 bases between the two germline ends. CDR3 protein: CASSLTEDSNQPQHF. The CDR3 coding sequence is TGTGCCAGCAGTTTAACCGAAGATAGCAATCAGCCCCAGCATTTT.

The gene calls are TRBV9 and TRBJ2-7; no firm D call. V was trimmed by 1 base and J by 0 bases, leaving 11 bases between them. The germline gives CDR1 SGDLS, CDR2 YYNGEE. The CDR3 runs to 15 residues. The CDR3 reads CASSVSPATSYEQYF. For the CDR3, the DNA is TGTGCCAGCAGCGTATCCCCAGCAACCTCCTACGAGCAGTACTTC. Drawing the rest from reference TRBV9 and TRBJ2-7, the complete variable domain is DSGVTQTPKHLITATGQRVTLRCSPRSGDLSVYWYQQSLDQGLQFLIQYYNGEERAKGNILERFSAQQFPDLHSELNLSSLELGDSALYFCASSVSPATSYEQYFGPGTRLTVT.

V and J are TRBV7-6 and TRBJ2-5, with D unresolved. The germline V gene encodes CDR1 SGHVS and CDR2 FNYEAQ. Trimming cost V 3 bases and J 4 bases, with 15 bases left between them. The CDR3 spans 15 residues. DNA of the CDR3: TGTGCCAGCAGCTTGAGGCCAGAGCTTGGAGAGACCCAGTACTTC. Amino acids: CASSLRPELGETQYF.

This chain connects TRBV4-1 to TRBJ2-1; the match to TRBD2 covers 11 bases. This CDR3 is built from 17 residues. Unmatched junction bases numbered 11, after V lost 3 bases and J lost 7 bases. Per germline, CDR1 MGHRA and CDR2 YSYEKL. In DNA, the CDR3 is TGCGCCAGCAGCCATCCCTTGGGATTAGCGGGAGGGAATGAGCAGTTCTTC. Translated: CASSHPLGLAGGNEQFF.

The chain uses TRBV19 and TRBJ2-1, with 8 positions matching TRBD2. V was pared by 5 bases and J by 7 bases, with 7 bases of the junction left unmatched. The CDR3 sequence is 14 residues long. Germline CDR1 reads LNHDA; CDR2 reads SQIVND (reference sequence). The CDR3 loop is CASSLTSAGNEQFF. In nucleotides, the CDR3 is TGTGCCAGTAGTCTGACTAGCGCAGGGAATGAGCAGTTCTTC.

On this clone: The same CDR3 also results from other DNA sequences found in this sample. V gene TRBV11-2 combines with J gene TRBJ2-3; D gene uncertain. V was trimmed by 5 bases and J by 2 bases, leaving 5 bases between them. CDR1 SGHAT and CDR2 FQNNGV come from the germline V gene. The CDR3 has 12 residues. The CDR3 bases are TGTGCCAGCAGCCCTTACACAGATACGCAGTATTTT. Residues: CASSPYTDTQYF.